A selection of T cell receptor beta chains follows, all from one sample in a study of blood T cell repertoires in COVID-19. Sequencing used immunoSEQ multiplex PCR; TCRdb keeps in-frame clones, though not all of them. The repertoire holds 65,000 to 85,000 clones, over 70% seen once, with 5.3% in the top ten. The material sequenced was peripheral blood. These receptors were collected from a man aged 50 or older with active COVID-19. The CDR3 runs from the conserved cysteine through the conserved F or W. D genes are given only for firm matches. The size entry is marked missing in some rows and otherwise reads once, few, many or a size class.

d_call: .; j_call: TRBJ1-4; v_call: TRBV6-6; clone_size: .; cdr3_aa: CASSIQGSNEKLFF; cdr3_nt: TGTGCCAGCAGTATACAGGGAAGTAATGAAAAACTGTTTTTT
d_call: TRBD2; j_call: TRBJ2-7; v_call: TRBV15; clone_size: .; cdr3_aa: CATSGLRLAQGYEQYF; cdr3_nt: TGTGCCACCAGCGGGCTAAGACTAGCGCAGGGCTACGAGCAGTACTTC
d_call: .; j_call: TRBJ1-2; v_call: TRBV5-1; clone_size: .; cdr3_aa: CASSLDYSNYGYTF; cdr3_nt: TGCGCCAGCAGCTTGGATTACAGTAACTATGGCTACACCTTC
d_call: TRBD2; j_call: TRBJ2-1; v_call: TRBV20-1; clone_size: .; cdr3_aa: CSASTSGPGDEQFF; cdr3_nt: TGCAGTGCTAGTACTAGCGGCCCAGGGGATGAGCAGTTCTTC
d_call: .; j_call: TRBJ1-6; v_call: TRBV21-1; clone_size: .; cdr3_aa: CANRDSGGNSPLHF; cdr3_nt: TGTGCCAACCGGGACTCCGGCGGCAATTCACCCCTCCACTTT
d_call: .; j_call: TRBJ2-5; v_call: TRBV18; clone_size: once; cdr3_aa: CASSRNTNQETQYF; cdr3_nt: TGTGCCAGCTCCCGTAACACCAACCAAGAGACCCAGTACTTC
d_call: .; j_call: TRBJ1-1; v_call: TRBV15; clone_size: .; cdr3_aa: CATSRVPDRNTEAFF; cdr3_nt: TGTGCCACCAGCAGAGTCCCGGACAGGAACACTGAAGCTTTCTTT
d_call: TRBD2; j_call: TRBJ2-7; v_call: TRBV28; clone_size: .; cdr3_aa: CASRGGTYEQYF; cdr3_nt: TGTGCCAGCAGGGGGGGGACCTACGAGCAGTACTTC
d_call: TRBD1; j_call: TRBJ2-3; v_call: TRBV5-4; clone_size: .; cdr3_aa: CASTDHKRTGGTDTQYF; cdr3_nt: TGTGCCAGCACCGACCACAAAAGGACAGGGGGCACAGATACGCAGTATTTT
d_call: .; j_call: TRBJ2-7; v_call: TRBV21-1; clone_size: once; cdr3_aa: CASSKKGNWTGREDYEQYF; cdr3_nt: TGTGCCAGCAGCAAAAAAGGGAATTGGACCGGGAGAGAAGACTACGAGCAGTACTTC
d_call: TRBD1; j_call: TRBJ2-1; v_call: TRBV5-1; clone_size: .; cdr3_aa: CASNRGNEQFF; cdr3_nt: TGCGCCAGCAACAGGGGGAATGAGCAGTTCTTC
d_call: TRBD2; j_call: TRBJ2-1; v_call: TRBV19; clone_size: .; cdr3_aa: CASIGSSGSSKFF; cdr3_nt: TGTGCCAGTATCGGCTCTAGCGGGAGTTCAAAGTTCTTC
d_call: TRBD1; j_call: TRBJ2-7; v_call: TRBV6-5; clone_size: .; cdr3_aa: CASSRGQGVYEQYF; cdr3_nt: TGTGCCAGCAGCAGAGGACAGGGGGTGTACGAGCAGTACTTC
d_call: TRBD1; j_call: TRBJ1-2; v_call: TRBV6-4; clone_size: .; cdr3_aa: CASSAGGESYGYTF; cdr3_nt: TGTGCCAGCAGCGCAGGGGGCGAGAGCTATGGCTACACCTTC
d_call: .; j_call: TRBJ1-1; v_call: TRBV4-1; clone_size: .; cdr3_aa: CASSQANNQAFF; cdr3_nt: TGCGCCAGCAGCCAAGCTAATAATCAAGCTTTCTTT
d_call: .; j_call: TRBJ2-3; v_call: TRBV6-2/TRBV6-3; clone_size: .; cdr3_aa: CASSYGGVYTDTQYF; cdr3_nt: TGTGCCAGCAGTTACGGAGGGGTTTACACAGATACGCAGTATTTT
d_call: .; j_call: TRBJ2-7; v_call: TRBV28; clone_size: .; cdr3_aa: CASSFPGSRYEQYF; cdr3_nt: TGTGCCAGCAGTTTTCCCGGGAGTAGGTACGAGCAGTACTTC
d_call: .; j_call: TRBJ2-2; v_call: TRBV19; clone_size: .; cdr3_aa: CASSILGSANTGELFF; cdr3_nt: TGTGCCAGTAGTATTCTGGGCTCCGCGAACACCGGGGAGCTGTTTTTT
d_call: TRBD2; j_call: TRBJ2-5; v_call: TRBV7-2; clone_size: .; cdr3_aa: CASSPLTSGKTQYF; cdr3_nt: TGTGCCAGCAGCCCACTAACTAGCGGGAAGACCCAGTACTTC
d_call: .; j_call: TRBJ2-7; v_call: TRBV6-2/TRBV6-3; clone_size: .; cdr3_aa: CASSYEIRYSYEQYF; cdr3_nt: TGTGCCAGCAGTTACGAAATCAGATACTCCTACGAGCAGTACTTC
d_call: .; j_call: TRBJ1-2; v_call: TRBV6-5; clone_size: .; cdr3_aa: CASSYPVGESYGYTF; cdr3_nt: TGTGCCAGCAGTTACCCTGTCGGGGAGAGCTATGGCTACACCTTC
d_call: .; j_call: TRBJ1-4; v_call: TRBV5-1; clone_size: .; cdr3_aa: CASSGRIQGNDEKLFF; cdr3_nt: TGCGCCAGCAGCGGGCGGATACAGGGAAATGATGAAAAACTGTTTTTT